This record concerns one T cell receptor beta chain sequence. The data stem from a study of blood T cell repertoires in COVID-19. Study-wide context: The United States, Italy and Spain supplied acute and convalescent COVID-19 samples. PBMCs, B-cell-depleted T cells, or T cells provided the cDNA or gDNA that made up the material.

In the original analysis: How many nucleated cells were present was estimated from reference gene primer amplification. Produced via immunoSEQ multiplex PCR; TCRdb's table is partial and in-frame only. That table gives V, J and clone size, and the DNA gave D and trimming. Here the sample spans some 150,000 clones, approximately 87% being singletons. Sequencing input: peripheral blood. The TCR comes from a woman aged 40 to 55 with acute or convalescent COVID-19.

The CDR3 loop is CAWSVRNRVDSPLHF. DNA of the CDR3: TGTGCCTGGAGTGTAAGAAACAGGGTTGATTCACCCCTCCACTTT. The genes are TRBV30 and TRBJ1-6; D perhaps matches TRBD1 (6 bases). Trimming took 0 bases from V and 8 from J, leaving 14 bases between them. CDR1 is GTSNPN, CDR2 SVGIG, per germline (reference sequence). The CDR3 extends over 15 amino acids. Complete variable domain (other parts from reference TRBV30 and TRBJ1-6): SQTIHQWPATLVQPVGSPLSLECTVEGTSNPNLYWYRQAAGRGLQLLFYSVGIGQISSEVPQNLSASRPQDRQFILSSKKLLLSDSGFYLCAWSVRNRVDSPLHFGNGTRLTVT.